This T cell receptor beta chain derives from a study of shared T cell receptors in the human thymus. This clone has more than one count but fewer than ten. Generated by immunoSEQ multiplex PCR, the TCRdb table keeps only in-frame clones and is missing some. The table has roughly 550,000 clones, more than 75% seen once; the top ten hold 0.013%. Germline assignment: CDR1 SGHNT and CDR2 YENEEA. V was cut by 5 bases and J by 5 bases, with 25 bases left in between. The CDR3 extends over 17 amino acids. This sample also belongs to another study, concerning human thymus T cells. That study reports: Infants served as donors; they were healthy and Finnish and were having corrective surgery for congenital heart defects. The thymus tissue came from resections taken during corrective heart surgery. V and J genes seemed to be used with bias in thymic and blood repertoires. There were highly overlapping thymic repertoires among unrelated individuals, as related research reported.

The receptor's source is a boy younger than two with a congenital heart defect. Material: thymocytes. The V call is TRBV11-3, the J call TRBJ2-7, with D possibly TRBD1 on 6 matching bases. CDR3 sequence: CASSPRTVGGGLNEQYF. CDR3 DNA: TGTGCCAGCAGCCCGCGGACAGTCGGTGGAGGCCTTAACGAGCAGTACTTC.